These 19 T cell receptor beta chains were all obtained from the same sample, sequenced in a study of cytomegalovirus exposure and HLA in healthy donors. Both 60 Vbeta primers and 13 Jbeta primers went into the PCR. Clones were sequenced by immunoSEQ multiplex PCR, and TCRdb holds only the in-frame ones, with some missing. This sample has about 91,000 clones; 64% occur once, and the top ten carry roughly 2%. Sequencing was performed on PBMCs. The receptors were gathered from a human donor in good health.

This clone has a handful of counts. The rearrangement uses TRBV5-5 and TRBJ1-3, with a possible D match to TRBD1 (6 bases). Germline V gene sequence: CDR1 SGHKS, CDR2 YYEKEE (reference sequence). CDR3 size: 16 residues. Trimming took off 4 bases at V and 2 bases at J, with 16 bases between the two ends. CDR3 residues: CASSPAGGAPGNTIYF. CDR3 nucleotide sequence: TGTGCCAGCAGCCCGGCGGGGGGGGCGCCTGGAAACACCATATATTTT. The full variable domain, rest sourced from reference TRBV5-5 and TRBJ1-3, is DAGVTQSPTHLIKTRGQQVTLRCSPISGHKSVSWYQQVLGQGPQFIFQYYEKEERGRGNFPDRFSARQFPNYSSELNVNALLLGDSALYLCASSPAGGAPGNTIYFGEGSWLTVV.

This clone was seen a handful of times. This chain connects TRBV7-2 to TRBJ1-1; TRBD1 is a possible D gene (5 bases). In germline, CDR1 is SGHTA, CDR2 FQGNSA. The length of the CDR3 is 14 residues. V lost 6 bases, J lost 0 bases, and 11 bases lay in between. CDR3 residues: CASSRQNMNTEAFF. The CDR3 coding sequence is TGTGCCAGCAGTAGACAGAACATGAACACTGAAGCTTTCTTT.

J is TRBJ1-6 and V is TRBV5-1, with D perhaps matching TRBD1 (5 bases). Looked up from germline, CDR1 is SGHRS and CDR2 is YFSETQ. This CDR3 has 15 amino acids. Deletions cut 1 base from V and 9 bases from J, with 14 bases between. Written as DNA, the CDR3 is TGCGCCAGCAGCTTGACAGGAGGGCAGGGTTCACCCCTCCACTTT. This translates into CASSLTGGQGSPLHF.

This clone turned up a few times. J is TRBJ2-2 and V is TRBV5-4, with TRBD1 identical over 8 bases. Unmatched junction bases numbered 7, after V lost 4 bases and J lost 2 bases. The CDR3 consists of 16 residues. Germline assignment: CDR1 SGHNT and CDR2 YYREEE (reference sequence). The CDR3 bases are TGTGCCAGCAGCGCTGGACAGGGTATAAACACCGGGGAGCTGTTTTTT. Its protein is CASSAGQGINTGELFF.

The chain uses TRBV15 and TRBJ1-3; maybe TRBD1 (5 bases). The CDR3 covers 16 residues. Between the trimmed V and J ends, which lost 4 bases and 0 bases, there was a span of 13 bases. Germline loops: CDR1 LNHNV, CDR2 YYDKDF (reference sequence). CDR3 loop: CATSIQRGSSGNTIYF. The CDR3 nucleotides are TGTGCCACCAGCATCCAAAGGGGAAGCTCTGGAAACACCATATATTTT. Combining the CDR3 with reference TRBV15 and TRBJ1-3 gives the whole variable domain DAMVIQNPRYQVTQFGKPVTLSCSQTLNHNVMYWYQQKSSQAPKLLFHYYDKDFNNEADTPDNFQSRRPNTSFCFLDIRSPGLGDTAMYLCATSIQRGSSGNTIYFGEGSWLTVV.

This clone has only a few counts. This chain uses TRBV9 with TRBJ2-1; 9 bases match TRBD2. Germline V gene data show CDR1 as SGDLS and CDR2 as YYNGEE. Trimming at V came to 0 bases and at J to 5 bases, leaving 6 bases not matched to a gene. The CDR3 contains 16 residues. This CDR3 reads CASSVGGTSRNNEQFF. Written as DNA, the CDR3 is TGTGCCAGCAGCGTAGGCGGGACTAGCAGGAACAATGAGCAGTTCTTC. Supplemented by reference TRBV9 and TRBJ2-1, the full variable domain reads DSGVTQTPKHLITATGQRVTLRCSPRSGDLSVYWYQQSLDQGLQFLIQYYNGEERAKGNILERFSAQQFPDLHSELNLSSLELGDSALYFCASSVGGTSRNNEQFFGPGTRLTVL.

This chain connects TRBV5-6 to TRBJ2-5; TRBD2 is a possible D gene (5 bases). Germline CDR1 reads SGHDT; CDR2 reads YYEEEE. V was cut by 3 bases and J by 4 bases, with 13 bases left in between. The CDR3 length is 14 residues. CDR3 region: CASSSARGSETQYF. The DNA of the CDR3 is TGTGCCAGCAGCTCAGCCCGCGGGTCAGAGACCCAGTACTTC.

The count of this clone is one. J is TRBJ1-3 and V is TRBV5-6; 8 nucleotides align to TRBD1. Germline V gene data show CDR1 as SGHDT and CDR2 as YYEEEE. Trimming took 6 bases from V and 0 from J; bases not matched to a gene: 5. The CDR3 has 15 amino acids. CDR3 in amino acids: CASIRQGSSGNTIYF. CDR3 nucleotide sequence: TGTGCCAGCATACGACAGGGGAGCTCTGGAAACACCATATATTTT.

The V gene is TRBV30, the J gene TRBJ1-1; D not certain. The CDR3 has 11 amino acids. Trimming stripped 3 bases from V and 4 bases from J, with 6 bases between. Germline-derived CDR1 and CDR2 are GTSNPN and SVGIG (reference sequence). CDR3 loop: CAWRLATEAFF. The DNA for the CDR3 is TGTGCCTGGAGATTAGCCACTGAAGCTTTCTTT.

The J gene is TRBJ1-2, the V gene TRBV6-1; tentative D call: TRBD1 (6 bases). The CDR3 spans 15 residues. Germline CDR1 MNHNS, CDR2 SASEGT. V was pared by 6 bases and J by 1 base, with 15 bases between. Written as DNA, the CDR3 is TGTGCCAGCAGCCTGCAGGGGCGACTTAACTATGGCTACACCTTC. Its translation: CASSLQGRLNYGYTF.

The chain employs TRBV7-2 and TRBJ1-5, with a weak D call TRBD1 (6 bases). This CDR3 region has 16 residues. V lost 1 base and J lost 11, with 21 bases in between. Germline CDR1 is SGHTA and CDR2 is FQGNSA. The CDR3 nucleotides read TGTGCCAGCAGCTTAGTTTTCTGGGACACGAATTCGACCCAGCATTTT. Translated, it gives CASSLVFWDTNSTQHF.

V gene TRBV10-3 combines with J gene TRBJ1-2; 11 positions agree with TRBD1. This CDR3 has 14 amino acids. Trimming at V came to 4 bases and at J to 8 bases, leaving 6 bases not matched to a gene. Germline V lookup: CDR1 ENHRY, CDR2 SYGVKD. The CDR3 DNA is TGTGCCATCAGTGCACGGACAGGGGGCGGAGGCTACACCTTC. Translated, it gives CAISARTGGGGYTF.

The chain uses TRBV4-1 and TRBJ2-3; perhaps TRBD1 as D (7 bases). Per germline, CDR1 MGHRA and CDR2 YSYEKL. V dropped 8 bases and J dropped 4 bases, with 19 bases sitting between them. The CDR3 covers 15 residues. CDR3 amino acids: CASLRGVAEADTQYF. In DNA form, the CDR3 reads TGCGCCAGCCTCAGGGGGGTAGCAGAGGCAGATACGCAGTATTTT.

CDR3: CASSGAGLAGGLSGTDTQYF. In DNA form, the CDR3 reads TGCGCCAGCAGCGGCGCGGGACTAGCGGGGGGGCTTAGCGGCACAGATACGCAGTATTTT. V usage is TRBV5-1 and J usage is TRBJ2-3; 16 bases line up with TRBD2. V shed 4 bases, J shed 1 base, and the junction held 12 bases outside the gene matches. CDR1 is SGHRS, CDR2 YFSETQ, per germline. This CDR3 spans 20 amino acids.

The chain recombines TRBV7-2 with TRBJ2-5; 8 nucleotides agree with TRBD2. Germline V gives CDR1 SGHTA, CDR2 FQGNSA. J gave up 5 bases and V 8 bases, and 10 bases lay outside the gene matches. The CDR3 is 14 residues long. Here the CDR3 reads CASSTGGAGETQYF. The CDR3 DNA is TGTGCCAGCTCGACGGGGGGGGCGGGGGAGACCCAGTACTTC.

The chain uses TRBV7-2 and TRBJ1-2; 9 positions agree with TRBD1. After removal of 2 bases from V and 7 bases from J, the junction contained 8 bases not matched to a gene. Per germline, CDR1 SGHTA and CDR2 FQGNSA. The CDR3 has 15 residues. CDR3 bases: TGTGCCAGCAGCTTACTCGGACAGGGGTTCGGTGGCTACACCTTC. The encoded protein is CASSLLGQGFGGYTF.

V and J are TRBV9 and TRBJ1-1; 7 bases align to TRBD1. The ends lost 4 bases at V and 3 bases at J; junction bases unmatched: 6. This CDR3 is built from 14 residues. Germline-derived CDR1 and CDR2 are SGDLS and YYNGEE. The CDR3: CASSKYRGDTEAFF. In DNA, the CDR3 is TGTGCCAGCAGCAAATACAGGGGCGACACTGAAGCTTTCTTT. Based on the CDR3 plus reference TRBV9 and TRBJ1-1, the full variable domain is DSGVTQTPKHLITATGQRVTLRCSPRSGDLSVYWYQQSLDQGLQFLIQYYNGEERAKGNILERFSAQQFPDLHSELNLSSLELGDSALYFCASSKYRGDTEAFFGQGTRLTVV.

The rearrangement uses TRBV5-1 and TRBJ2-2; 7 bases match TRBD1. Per the germline V gene, CDR1 is SGHRS and CDR2 is YFSETQ. This CDR3 contains 15 residues. V shed 1 base, J shed 7 bases, and the junction held 7 bases outside the gene matches. CDR3 in amino acids: CASSLIRGPNGELFF. The CDR3, as DNA: TGCGCCAGCAGCTTGATAAGGGGGCCGAACGGGGAGCTGTTTTTT.

This clone was found once. This chain uses TRBV27 with TRBJ1-1; 7 bases agree with TRBD1. In germline, CDR1 is MNHEY, CDR2 SMNVEV (reference sequence). This CDR3 comprises 13 residues. The J segment lost 4 bases and the V segment lost 3 bases, leaving 2 bases of the junction unmatched. The CDR3 loop is CASSFPGGTEAFF. Here the CDR3 DNA reads TGTGCCAGCAGTTTTCCAGGGGGCACTGAAGCTTTCTTT.